Listed here is a single T cell receptor beta chain. This sample was taken from a study of blood T cell repertoires in COVID-19. V was clipped by 0 bases and J by 2 bases, with 12 bases between them. Germline assignment: CDR1 MNHEY and CDR2 SVGAGI. The CDR3 runs 16 residues. Sequencing was performed with immunoSEQ multiplex PCR; in TCRdb, only in-frame clones are kept and a portion is missing. The sample lists 250,000 to 400,000 clones, approximately 87% seen once, with under 3.5% in the top ten. The specimen sequenced was peripheral blood. The chain is built from TRBV6-5 and TRBJ2-3, with D perhaps TRBD2 (6 bases). The receptor comes from a woman between 25 and 40 years old with COVID-19, enrolled during active disease. The CDR3 loop reads CASSYSPSENTDTQYF. CDR3 bases: TGTGCCAGCAGTTACTCGCCTAGCGAGAACACAGATACGCAGTATTTT.